Presented here are 21 T cell receptor beta chains from one specimen sequenced in a study of cytomegalovirus exposure and HLA in healthy donors. A multiplex PCR was run with 60 Vbeta primers and 13 Jbeta primers. Clones were read by immunoSEQ multiplex PCR, and TCRdb kept only the in-frame ones, dropping some. The table lists about 160,000 clones, 80% of them singletons. Sequences were obtained from PBMCs. All receptors derive from a man aged 25 to 45 in good health and CMV-seronegative.

The V gene is TRBV7-2, the J gene TRBJ1-3; D gene unclear. In germline, CDR1 is SGHTA, CDR2 FQGNSA. This CDR3 contains 17 residues. The germline V and J ends were trimmed by 5 bases and 0 bases, with 17 bases remaining between them. CDR3 nucleotides: TGTGCCAGCAGCCGAATCCCCCCAACAGCCTCTGGAAACACCATATATTTT. As protein: CASSRIPPTASGNTIYF.

CDR3 DNA sequence: TGTGCCAGCAGTTACCCGGGAGACAGGGCCTACGAGCAGTACTTC. As protein: CASSYPGDRAYEQYF. The rearrangement joins TRBV6-6 to TRBJ2-7; a weak D match, TRBD1 (7 bases). Germline V lookup: CDR1 MNHNY, CDR2 SVGAGI (reference sequence). V lost 2 bases and J 2 bases, leaving 13 bases between the germline ends. The CDR3 is made up of 15 amino acids.

This sequence joins TRBV30 and TRBJ2-2, with D unresolved. The CDR3 spans 14 residues. V was pared by 2 bases and J by 4 bases, with 11 bases between. Looked up from germline, CDR1 is GTSNPN and CDR2 is SVGIG (reference sequence). The CDR3 nucleotides read TGTGCCTGGAGTCGGTCTACCTTCACCGGGGAGCTGTTTTTT. It specifies CAWSRSTFTGELFF.

CDR3 DNA sequence: TGTGCCAGCAAGGCGACGTTAGCTAGCACAGATACGCAGTATTTT. This encodes CASKATLASTDTQYF. The gene calls are TRBV6-1 and TRBJ2-3; D is unclear. Per the germline V gene, CDR1 is MNHNS and CDR2 is SASEGT. The V gene lost 7 bases and the J gene lost 0 bases, with 14 bases spanning the gap. CDR3 length: 15 amino acids.

The chain couples TRBV6-4 to TRBJ2-1; 11 nucleotides match TRBD2. The CDR3 consists of 16 residues. Per the germline V gene, CDR1 is MRHNA and CDR2 is SNTAGT. Trimming at V came to 4 bases and at J to 8 bases, leaving 10 bases not matched to a gene. In DNA form, the CDR3 reads TGTGCCAGCAGTGTAACTGGGACTAGCGGCGCCGATGAGCAGTTCTTC. This codes for CASSVTGTSGADEQFF.

This clone has just a few counts. V usage is TRBV5-6 and J usage is TRBJ2-7; the D is unclear. Germline V gene sequence: CDR1 SGHDT, CDR2 YYEEEE. This CDR3 contains 13 residues. V lost 4 bases and J lost 7, with 15 bases in between. CDR3 sequence reads: CASSLGSTLEQYF. CDR3 DNA sequence: TGTGCCAGCAGCCTCGGGTCTACCCTTGAGCAGTACTTC.

The chain carries TRBV21-1 and TRBJ1-1. TRBV21-1 has pseudogene status. The CDR3 is 16 residues long. CDR3 residues: CASSPSGGVGNTEAFF. CDR3 in DNA: TGTGCCAGCAGCCCTAGCGGGGGGGTTGGGAACACTGAAGCTTTCTTT.

V usage is TRBV5-4 and J usage is TRBJ2-1; D gene ambiguous. The germline V and J ends were trimmed by 1 base and 5 bases, with 7 bases remaining between them. CDR1 and CDR2 from the germline V gene are SGHNT and YYREEE (reference sequence). The CDR3 sequence is 13 residues long. CDR3 region: CASSLNLDNEQFF. The DNA of the CDR3 is TGTGCCAGCAGCTTGAACCTAGACAATGAGCAGTTCTTC. Full variable domain (outside the CDR3, taken from reference TRBV5-4 and TRBJ2-1): ETGVTQSPTHLIKTRGQQVTLRCSSQSGHNTVSWYQQALGQGPQFIFQYYREEENGRGNFPPRFSGLQFPNYSSELNVNALELDDSALYLCASSLNLDNEQFFGPGTRLTVL.

This chain uses TRBV21-1 with TRBJ2-7; TRBD2 is the table's D call, not checked against the DNA. TRBV21-1 is a pseudogene. This CDR3 comprises 24 residues. CDR3 loop: CASSTAPDRDIKEGTSGRASEQYF. CDR3 DNA: TGTGCCAGCAGCACGGCGCCCGACAGGGACATCAAGGAAGGGACTAGCGGGAGGGCCTCCGAGCAGTACTTC.

The V and J genes are TRBV5-1 and TRBJ2-7; D remains ambiguous. There are 19 residues in the CDR3. The V end lost 2 bases, the J end lost 2 bases, and 26 bases lay between the germline ends. The germline V gene has CDR1 SGHRS and CDR2 YFSETQ. The CDR3 region is CASSLPTLVTLIPTYEQYF. CDR3 DNA sequence: TGCGCCAGCAGCTTACCTACTCTGGTGACTCTTATCCCCACCTACGAGCAGTACTTC.

V and J are TRBV4-2 and TRBJ2-7; TRBD2 matches at 9 bases. Germline V gives CDR1 LGHNA, CDR2 YNFKEQ. The J segment lost 3 bases and the V segment lost 4 bases, leaving 7 bases of the junction unmatched. This CDR3 comprises 15 residues. This chain's CDR3 is CASSRRLAEVYEQYF. CDR3 sequence (DNA): TGTGCCAGCAGCCGCAGACTAGCGGAAGTCTACGAGCAGTACTTC.

The chain is built from TRBV28 and TRBJ2-1; D is unclear. Germline V gene lookup returns CDR1 MDHEN and CDR2 SYDVKM. The CDR3 spans 13 residues. V lost 5 bases and J 2 bases, leaving 7 bases between the germline ends. CDR3 DNA: TGTGCCAGCAGTCGAGGCACCTACAATGAGCAGTTCTTC. It specifies CASSRGTYNEQFF.

This clone was seen a few times. The V gene is TRBV6-5, the J gene TRBJ1-1, with TRBD1 as a possible D gene (5 bases). Germline V gives CDR1 MNHEY, CDR2 SVGAGI. V lost 5 bases and J lost 14, with 18 bases in between. The CDR3 spans 12 residues. CDR3 loop: CASSDRPQRAFF. As DNA, the CDR3 is TGTGCCAGCAGTGACAGACCCCAACGGGCCTTCTTT.

CDR3 protein: CASTRTVDSGTGELFF. Written as DNA, the CDR3 is TGTGCCAGCACCCGGACAGTCGATTCGGGCACCGGGGAGCTGTTTTTT. The chain carries TRBV9 and TRBJ2-2; weak D call: TRBD1 (6 bases). Germline CDR1 is SGDLS and CDR2 is YYNGEE. V lost 6 bases and J 4 bases, leaving 19 bases between the germline ends. The CDR3 has 16 residues. The entire variable domain, with the rest obtained from reference TRBV9 and TRBJ2-2, is as follows: DSGVTQTPKHLITATGQRVTLRCSPRSGDLSVYWYQQSLDQGLQFLIQYYNGEERAKGNILERFSAQQFPDLHSELNLSSLELGDSALYFCASTRTVDSGTGELFFGEGSRLTVL.

V gene TRBV7-9 combines with J gene TRBJ1-2; D gene uncertain. V was clipped by 2 bases and J by 4 bases, with 8 bases between them. CDR3 size: 13 residues. Germline loops: CDR1 SEHNR, CDR2 FQNEAQ (reference sequence). The CDR3 sequence is CASSLPDFYGYTF. The CDR3 coding sequence is TGTGCCAGCAGCTTACCTGACTTCTATGGCTACACCTTC.

The chain is built from TRBV4-3 and TRBJ2-2; 8 nucleotides agree with TRBD2. The germline CDR1 and CDR2 sequences are LGHNA and YSLEER. The J segment lost 7 bases and the V segment lost 5 bases, leaving 6 bases of the junction unmatched. The CDR3 loop spans 14 amino acids. CDR3 region: CASSANRGGGELFF. CDR3 nucleotide sequence: TGCGCCAGCAGCGCTAACCGGGGGGGCGGGGAGCTGTTTTTT.

The gene calls are TRBV19 and TRBJ1-6, with a possible D match to TRBD1 (5 bases). V lost 4 bases and J 0 bases, leaving 16 bases between the germline ends. The CDR3 runs to 18 residues. Germline CDR1 reads LNHDA; CDR2 reads SQIVND (reference sequence). CDR3 DNA: TGTGCCAGTAGTAACCGACAGCTTCAAAGCTCCTATAATTCACCCCTCCACTTT. Translating it yields CASSNRQLQSSYNSPLHF. Supplemented by reference TRBV19 and TRBJ1-6, the full variable domain reads DGGITQSPKYLFRKEGQNVTLSCEQNLNHDAMYWYRQDPGQGLRLIYYSQIVNDFQKGDIAEGYSVSREKKESFPLTVTSAQKNPTAFYLCASSNRQLQSSYNSPLHFGNGTRLTVT.

This rearrangement joins TRBV5-1 to TRBJ2-1, with D possibly matching TRBD1 (5 bases). Looked up from germline, CDR1 is SGHRS and CDR2 is YFSETQ. The CDR3 runs to 16 residues. Trimming cost V 3 bases and J 6 bases, with 19 bases left between them. In DNA, the CDR3 is TGCGCCAGCAGCTCCTCCCCAGGACACGGTCCCAATGAGCAGTTCTTC. Its translation: CASSSSPGHGPNEQFF.

The CDR3 spells CASSPLRGVDEQFF. The CDR3, as DNA: TGTGCCAGCAGCCCCCTCAGGGGAGTTGATGAGCAGTTCTTC. This chain links TRBV5-8 with TRBJ2-1; a possible D gene is TRBD1 (6 bases). The V end lost 4 bases, the J end lost 8 bases, and 16 bases lay between the germline ends. In germline, CDR1 is SGHTS, CDR2 YDEGEE. This CDR3 has 14 residues. Full variable domain (outside the CDR3, taken from reference TRBV5-8 and TRBJ2-1): EAGVTQSPTHLIKTRGQQATLRCSPISGHTSVYWYQQALGLGLQFLLWYDEGEERNRGNFPPRFSGRQFPNYSSELNVNALELEDSALYLCASSPLRGVDEQFFGPGTRLTVL.

This rearrangement joins TRBV19 to TRBJ2-7, with TRBD2 matching over 8 bases. The V gene's germline CDR1 is LNHDA and CDR2 SQIVND (reference sequence). The CDR3 loop spans 17 amino acids. Trimming took 4 bases from V and 1 from J; bases not matched to a gene: 12. Here the CDR3 reads CASSNPRSAGGSYEQYF. The CDR3 nucleotides are TGTGCCAGTAGTAACCCCCGGTCGGCGGGGGGATCCTACGAGCAGTACTTC.

The CDR3 loop is CASGYSGGANTEAFF. The CDR3 region has the DNA TGCGCCAGCGGCTATTCAGGGGGCGCGAACACTGAAGCTTTCTTT. The chain has TRBV4-1 and TRBJ1-1, with 8 bases matching TRBD1. From germline, CDR1 is MGHRA and CDR2 YSYEKL. The CDR3 contains 15 residues. The V gene end was trimmed by 8 bases and the J gene end by 1 base; junction bases not matched to a gene: 9.